These 5 T cell receptor beta chains came from one sample sequenced in a study of cytomegalovirus exposure and HLA in healthy donors. Using immunoSEQ multiplex PCR, the repertoire was profiled, and TCRdb retains in-frame clones only, with some absent. The sample shows about 130,000 clones, around 90% of them seen only once. What was sequenced was PBMCs. The receptor source for this set is a woman in her 30s in good health and CMV-seropositive.

This chain joins TRBV7-9 and TRBJ2-2; 8 positions match TRBD1. Trimming removed 3 bases from V and 6 bases from J; junction bases left unmatched: 15. CDR3 length: 18 residues. CDR1 and CDR2 (germline): SEHNR, FQNEAQ (reference sequence). CDR3 protein: CASSLDRDLLSLPGELFF. CDR3 DNA sequence: TGTGCCAGCAGCTTGGACAGGGATCTCCTATCACTACCCGGGGAGCTGTTTTTT.

The V call is TRBV25-1, the J call TRBJ2-7; possible D gene TRBD2, 6 bases. V was clipped by 1 base and J by 2 bases, with 9 bases between them. This CDR3 region has 14 residues. The germline CDR1 and CDR2 sequences are MGHDK and SYGVNS. The CDR3 protein is CASSEWGEAYEQYF. The CDR3 coding sequence is TGTGCCAGCAGTGAATGGGGGGAGGCCTACGAGCAGTACTTC.

The chain carries TRBV4-1 and TRBJ2-2; D may be TRBD1 (6 bases). The ends were cut back, 1 base at V and 1 base at J, with 13 bases in the middle. Germline values: CDR1 MGHRA, CDR2 YSYEKL. The CDR3 is 17 residues long. The CDR3 bases are TGCGCCAGCAGCCAAGGCCGACTGGGACAGAACACCGGGGAGCTGTTTTTT. This gives the protein CASSQGRLGQNTGELFF.

In this sample, this clone turned up a few times. The V gene is TRBV19, the J gene TRBJ1-5; no reliable D call. Germline CDR1 reads LNHDA; CDR2 reads SQIVND (reference sequence). The CDR3 sequence is 14 residues long. The V and J ends lost 3 bases and 0 bases respectively, with 6 bases between them. The CDR3 DNA sequence: TGTGCCAGTAGTATGACTTATAGCAATCAGCCCCAGCATTTT. This encodes CASSMTYSNQPQHF.

The chain couples TRBV27 to TRBJ2-3; TRBD2 matches 9 bases. The CDR3 runs to 13 residues. Per germline, CDR1 MNHEY and CDR2 SMNVEV (reference sequence). The J segment lost 8 bases and the V segment lost 5 bases, leaving 5 bases of the junction unmatched. CDR3 sequence (DNA): TGTGCCAGCAGTGGGGCGGGGGGGACTACGCAGTATTTT. Translating it yields CASSGAGGTTQYF.